Below are 28 T cell receptor beta chains sequenced from a single sample in a study of Ad26.COV2.S vaccination and SARS-CoV-2 variants (dated by TCRdb to the early 2020s). Library preparation was by the immunoSEQ multiplex PCR assay. In TCRdb, the immuneACCESS table is reduced to in-frame sequences with V and J assigned. These tables do not hold every clone; where another copy was compared, an unresolved V gene accounts for under half, and the others remain unexplained. The sample records 330,000 or so clones, approximately 87% of which are singletons. Of the sample, approximately 5.8% falls within the top ten clones. According to the study, the label for this sample's treatment or condition signals: some 19 received Ad26.COV2.S at low or high dose, single or two shots; a few received placebo; per-sample allocation not given. Repertoires of vaccine and placebo recipients were sequenced from samples taken on day 63 after the first injection.

The starting material was peripheral blood, obtained in a trial of Ad26.COV2.S vaccine versus placebo. These receptor sequences come from a person between 18 and 60 years old who received the Ad26.COV2.S COVID-19 vaccine or a placebo.

This clone was recorded only once. The J gene is TRBJ1-5, the V gene TRBV18, with D uncertain. The length of the CDR3 is 13 residues. Trimming left V 3 bases short and J 5 bases short, with 8 bases between. In germline, CDR1 is KGHSH, CDR2 LQKENI. The CDR3 sequence is CASSPSEYQPQHF. In DNA, the CDR3 is TGTGCCAGCTCACCCTCAGAGTATCAGCCCCAGCATTTT.

The V call is TRBV6-4, the J call TRBJ2-1; D possibly uses TRBD1 or TRBD2 (5 bases each). The CDR3 sequence is 15 residues long. Trimming pared 4 bases from V and 0 bases from J, leaving 10 bases between. Germline V CDR1 and CDR2: MRHNA, SNTAGT. The CDR3 bases are TGTGCCAGCAGTGTAGGGACCATCTCCTACAATGAGCAGTTCTTC. As protein: CASSVGTISYNEQFF.

The V and J genes are TRBV3-1 (or the pseudogene TRBV3-2) and TRBJ2-1; D gene uncertain. Deletions cut 3 bases from V and 8 bases from J, with 14 bases between. Germline assignment: CDR1 LGHDT and CDR2 YNNKEL (reference sequence). This CDR3 is 14 amino acids long. The CDR3 protein is CASSQVLVDDEQFF. The CDR3 bases are TGTGCCAGCAGCCAGGTCCTAGTTGACGATGAGCAGTTCTTC.

This clone was seen a handful of times. V usage is TRBV7-2 and J usage is TRBJ1-5; D unresolved. The CDR3 sequence is 14 residues long. CDR1 and CDR2 (germline): SGHTA, FQGNSA. With 0 bases removed from V and 2 bases from J, the gap between germline ends came to 5 bases. CDR3 DNA: TGTGCCAGCAGCTTAGCCGCCCGCAATCAGCCCCAGCATTTT. Translation gives CASSLAARNQPQHF.

The chain has TRBV4-2 and TRBJ2-2; D gene uncertain. Trimming removed 3 bases from V and 6 bases from J, with 11 bases in between. This CDR3 comprises 14 residues. CDR1 and CDR2 from the germline V gene are LGHNA and YNFKEQ. The chain's CDR3 is CASSQGRLSGELFF. Written as DNA, the CDR3 is TGTGCCAGCAGCCAGGGCAGGCTTTCCGGGGAGCTGTTTTTT.

As DNA, the CDR3 is TGTGCCAGCAGCTTAGCAGATTACAATGAGCAGTTCTTC. Residues: CASSLADYNEQFF. V is TRBV7-9 and J is TRBJ2-1; D remains unclear. V lost 0 bases and J 4 bases, leaving 4 bases between the germline ends. Germline V gives CDR1 SEHNR, CDR2 FQNEAQ (reference sequence). The CDR3 is 13 residues long.

In its sample, this clone was seen once. The rearrangement joins TRBV10-1 to TRBJ1-1, with 8 bases aligning to TRBD1. From germline, CDR1 is WNHNN and CDR2 SYGVQD (reference sequence). Unmatched junction bases numbered 10, after V lost 6 bases and J lost 7 bases. The CDR3 has 14 amino acids. DNA for the CDR3: TGCGCCAGCAGCAACTCTCAGGGGGCCTATGAAGCTTTCTTT. It yields the protein CASSNSQGAYEAFF.

V and J are TRBV19 and TRBJ1-6; D unclear. The germline gives CDR1 LNHDA, CDR2 SQIVND (reference sequence). CDR3 length equals 14 residues. V lost 5 bases to trimming and J lost 10 bases, with 15 bases between them. The CDR3 here is CASSDEKFRSPLHF. The DNA for the CDR3 is TGTGCCAGTAGTGACGAAAAGTTCCGCTCACCCCTCCACTTT.

This CDR3 reads CASSQDRALSSEKLFF. The CDR3 nucleotides are TGTGCCAGCAGCCAAGATCGGGCCTTGTCGTCTGAAAAACTGTTTTTT. The V call is TRBV3-1 (or the pseudogene TRBV3-2), the J call TRBJ1-4; no firm D call. The germline gives CDR1 LGHDT, CDR2 YNNKEL (reference sequence). The germline V and J ends were trimmed by 0 bases and 7 bases, with 15 bases remaining between them. This CDR3 region has 16 residues.

The chain links TRBV11-2 to TRBJ2-5, with D tentatively TRBD1 (5 bases). The CDR3 is 14 residues long. Germline lookup yields CDR1 SGHAT and CDR2 FQNNGV. Trimming cost V 2 bases and J 2 bases, with 9 bases left between them. The CDR3 loop is CASSLQGGQETQYF. The DNA for the CDR3 is TGTGCCAGCAGCTTACAGGGTGGGCAAGAGACCCAGTACTTC.

This clone was seen ten or more times. The rearrangement joins TRBV4-1 to TRBJ1-1; the D gene is possibly TRBD1 (5 bases). Trimming stripped 7 bases from V and 4 bases from J, with 13 bases between. Germline CDR1 and CDR2: MGHRA and YSYEKL. The length of the CDR3 is 13 residues. The CDR3 DNA sequence: TGCGCCAGCAAGGAGGGAAGGGGCACTGAAGCTTTCTTT. The encoded protein is CASKEGRGTEAFF.

The chain recombines TRBV6-2 or TRBV6-3 with TRBJ1-1; D call uncertain. V lost 5 bases to trimming and J lost 0 bases, with 7 bases between them. The CDR3 covers 13 residues. The germline V gene has CDR1 MNHEY and CDR2 SVGEGT. Written as DNA, the CDR3 is TGTGCCAGCAGTAAACATCTGAACACTGAAGCTTTCTTT. Translated: CASSKHLNTEAFF.

CDR3 DNA sequence: TGTGCCAGCAGCCTGGGCATAGGCACAGATACGCAGTATTTT. It yields the protein CASSLGIGTDTQYF. The genes are TRBV7-2 and TRBJ2-3; D is unresolved. The CDR3 has 14 residues. V lost 5 bases to trimming and J lost 1 base, with 10 bases between them. Per germline, CDR1 SGHTA and CDR2 FQGNSA.

The chain recombines TRBV27 with TRBJ2-1, with unresolved D. CDR1 and CDR2 (germline): MNHEY, SMNVEV (reference sequence). This CDR3 contains 13 residues. Trimming pared 5 bases from V and 0 bases from J, leaving 5 bases between. In DNA form, the CDR3 reads TGTGCCAGCAGTCCCGGCTCCTACAATGAGCAGTTCTTC. Protein product: CASSPGSYNEQFF.

This clone was seen a handful of times. The chain links TRBV19 to TRBJ1-1; 7 bases fit TRBD1. The ends lost 7 bases at V and 1 base at J; junction bases unmatched: 12. This CDR3 has 16 amino acids. CDR1 and CDR2 from the germline V gene are LNHDA and SQIVND (reference sequence). CDR3 DNA sequence: TGTGCCAGTACCCCCCGACAGGGCGATCCGAACACTGAAGCTTTCTTT. It is translated as CASTPRQGDPNTEAFF.

This chain uses TRBV10-3 with TRBJ1-1; D perhaps matches TRBD1 (5 bases). The CDR3 sequence is 12 residues long. Germline loops: CDR1 ENHRY, CDR2 SYGVKD. Trimming removed 11 bases at V and 0 bases at J, with 10 bases between. The CDR3 reads CAAGLMNTEAFF. The CDR3 DNA reads as TGTGCCGCGGGACTTATGAACACTGAAGCTTTCTTT.

CDR3 sequence (DNA): TGTGCCAGCTCACCAGGGCACCCGGGGTATGGCTACACCTTC. Translation gives CASSPGHPGYGYTF. The chain links TRBV18 to TRBJ1-2; D is uncertain. Germline CDR1 and CDR2: KGHSH and LQKENI. V lost 2 bases and J 5 bases, leaving 12 bases between the germline ends. This CDR3 has 14 residues. Variable domain in full (rest from reference TRBV18 and TRBJ1-2): NAGVMQNPRHLVRRRGQEARLRCSPMKGHSHVYWYRQLPEEGLKFMVYLQKENIIDESGMPKERFSAEFPKEGPSILRIQQVVRGDSAAYFCASSPGHPGYGYTFGSGTRLTVV.

The CDR3 is CATRAGSTDTQYF. CDR3 in DNA: TGTGCAACTAGGGCAGGGTCCACAGATACGCAGTATTTT. V and J are TRBV19 and TRBJ2-3, with D possibly called TRBD1 or TRBD2 (5 bases each). This CDR3 is built from 13 residues. Per the germline V gene, CDR1 is LNHDA and CDR2 is SQIVND (reference sequence).

The chain carries TRBV12-3 or TRBV12-4 and TRBJ1-1; no firm D call. V dropped 6 bases and J dropped 9 bases, with 8 bases sitting between them. The length of the CDR3 is 10 residues. The CDR3 protein is CASSVGKAFF. Here the CDR3 DNA reads TGTGCCAGCAGCGTAGGCAAAGCTTTCTTT.

The genes are TRBV11-2 and TRBJ2-3, with D possibly being TRBD1 (6 bases). CDR3 length: 14 residues. Looked up from germline, CDR1 is SGHAT and CDR2 is FQNNGV. Trimming left V 3 bases short and J 2 bases short, with 9 bases between. The CDR3 nucleotides are TGTGCCAGCAGCTTCCGGACAGTCACAGATACGCAGTATTTT. It codes for CASSFRTVTDTQYF.

The chain links TRBV6-2 or TRBV6-3 to TRBJ2-2; 7 bases line up with TRBD2. The CDR3 totals 17 residues. The germline V gene encodes CDR1 MNHEY and CDR2 SVGEGT. V was clipped by 4 bases and J by 2 bases; unmatched bases: 10. CDR3 in DNA: TGTGCCAGCAGTTTGGCCCTGACTAGCCTAAACACCGGGGAGCTGTTTTTT. This sequence encodes CASSLALTSLNTGELFF.

This chain connects TRBV7-8 to TRBJ1-2; D unclear. This CDR3 comprises 14 residues. V lost 1 base and J 7 bases, leaving 13 bases between the germline ends. Germline loops: CDR1 SGHVS, CDR2 FQNEAQ. In nucleotides, the CDR3 is TGTGCCAGCAGCTTAGAGGAGGGTTGGGGTGGCTACACCTTC. It codes for CASSLEEGWGGYTF. Full variable domain (remainder filled in from reference TRBV7-8 and TRBJ1-2): GAGVSQSPRYKVAKRGQDVALRCDPISGHVSLFWYQQALGQGPEFLTYFQNEAQLDKSGLPSDRFFAERPEGSVSTLKIQRTQQEDSAVYLCASSLEEGWGGYTFGSGTRLTVV.

This clone has only a few counts. The V gene is TRBV27, the J gene TRBJ2-2; 7 bases align to TRBD1. The ends lost 3 bases at V and 0 bases at J; junction bases unmatched: 4. Germline CDR1 is MNHEY and CDR2 is SMNVEV (reference sequence). The CDR3 has 16 residues. The CDR3 sequence is CASSFRTGPNTGELFF. In nucleotides, the CDR3 is TGTGCCAGCAGTTTCCGGACAGGACCGAACACCGGGGAGCTGTTTTTT.

The rearrangement links TRBV2 to TRBJ2-1; the match to TRBD2 covers 7 bases. After removal of 0 bases from V and 15 bases from J, the junction contained 11 bases not matched to a gene. CDR1 and CDR2 (germline): SNHLY, FYNNEI. This CDR3 has 14 residues. CDR3 residues: CASSEAGGAWEMFF. CDR3 DNA: TGTGCCAGCAGTGAAGCGGGAGGGGCCTGGGAAATGTTCTTC.

Concerning this clone: Different DNA sequences within this sample yield the same CDR3. The chain links TRBV7-6 to TRBJ1-5; no reliable D call. The germline V and J ends were trimmed by 3 bases and 3 bases, with 3 bases remaining between them. CDR1 is SGHVS, CDR2 FNYEAQ, per germline. The CDR3 has 12 residues. CDR3 sequence (DNA): TGTGCCAGCAGCTTTCTCAATCAGCCCCAGCATTTT. The encoded protein is CASSFLNQPQHF.

The chain carries TRBV10-3 and TRBJ1-5; TRBD1 agrees at 7 bases. This CDR3 contains 13 residues. Germline V gene lookup returns CDR1 ENHRY and CDR2 SYGVKD. With 4 bases clipped from V and 7 bases from J, the junction kept 4 bases outside the gene matches. The CDR3 loop reads CAISGQGGQPQHF. DNA of the CDR3: TGTGCCATCAGTGGACAGGGTGGCCAGCCCCAGCATTTT.

The chain links TRBV5-4 to TRBJ1-6; 9 nucleotides align to TRBD1. CDR1 SGHNT and CDR2 YYREEE come from the germline V gene (reference sequence). The CDR3 length is 16 residues. Trimming took 2 bases from V and 9 from J; bases not matched to a gene: 9. The DNA for the CDR3 is TGTGCCAGCAGCTTAGGGACAGGGTTGTTGAGTTCACCCCTCCACTTT. Translation gives CASSLGTGLLSSPLHF.

The V call is TRBV4-1, the J call TRBJ2-1; 9 nucleotides agree with TRBD2. Germline assignment: CDR1 MGHRA and CDR2 YSYEKL. The CDR3 has 15 amino acids. V dropped 3 bases and J dropped 8; count of bases not matched to a gene: 8. CDR3 in DNA: TGCGCCAGCAGCCATCTGGTGGGCGGGAGGGATGAGCAGTTCTTC. Amino acids: CASSHLVGGRDEQFF.